The next 24 T cell receptor beta chains were all read from a single sample in a study of Ad26.COV2.S vaccination and SARS-CoV-2 variants. Indicated treatment: about 20 received Ad26.COV2.S at low or high dose, single or two shots; 5 received placebo; per-sample allocation not given. Following the first vaccine or placebo injection, samples were taken on day 63. Using immunoSEQ multiplex PCR, the repertoire was profiled, and TCRdb retains in-frame clones only, with some absent. The data show some 500,000 clones, 89% seen once. This specimen consisted of peripheral blood, obtained in a trial of Ad26.COV2.S vaccine versus placebo. Receptors were obtained from a person aged 18 to 59 who received the Ad26.COV2.S COVID-19 vaccine or a placebo.

The chain combines TRBV20-1 with TRBJ1-3; D call uncertain. Trimming cost V 3 bases and J 4 bases, with 7 bases left between them. Germline CDR1 and CDR2: DFQATT and SNEGSKA (reference sequence). The CDR3 is 12 amino acids. The CDR3 spells CSASSLGNTIYF. The CDR3 DNA reads TGCAGTGCTAGTTCCCTGGGAAACACCATATATTTT.

This chain connects TRBV12-5 to TRBJ2-1; 9 bases match TRBD1. CDR3 length: 15 amino acids. Germline CDR1 and CDR2: LGHNT and FRNRAP. J lost 1 base, V lost 5 bases, and 3 bases had no gene match. CDR3: CASGGTGSSYNEQFF. The CDR3 region has the DNA TGTGCTAGTGGTGGGACAGGGTCTTCCTACAATGAGCAGTTCTTC.

V gene TRBV28 combines with J gene TRBJ1-3, with a weak D call TRBD1 (5 bases). The germline CDR1 and CDR2 sequences are MDHEN and SYDVKM. The ends were cut back, 4 bases at V and 0 bases at J, with 13 bases in the middle. CDR3 length: 16 residues. CDR3 amino acids: CASSSGRTSSGNTIYF. For the CDR3, the DNA is TGTGCCAGCAGTTCGGGCAGGACAAGCTCTGGAAACACCATATATTTT.

CDR3 region: CASSYLGGRTFSQYF. The CDR3 coding sequence is TGTGCCAGCAGCTACTTGGGCGGGAGAACTTTCTCGCAGTATTTT. The rearrangement uses TRBV28 and TRBJ2-3, with 7 bases matching TRBD2. Germline CDR1 and CDR2: MDHEN and SYDVKM. CDR3 length equals 15 residues. With 6 bases clipped from V and 10 bases from J, the junction kept 16 bases outside the gene matches. Based on the CDR3 plus reference TRBV28 and TRBJ2-3, the full variable domain is DVKVTQSSRYLVKRTGEKVFLECVQDMDHENMFWYRQDPGLGLRLIYFSYDVKMKEKGDIPEGYSVSREKKERFSLILESASTNQTSMYLCASSYLGGRTFSQYFGPGTRLTVL.

The CDR3 sequence is CASSFYEEEAFF. The CDR3 coding sequence is TGTGCCAGCAGTTTTTATGAGGAAGAAGCTTTCTTT. The chain combines TRBV12-3 or TRBV12-4 with TRBJ1-1; no reliable D call. Trimming left V 3 bases short and J 8 bases short, with 10 bases between. The CDR3 extends over 12 amino acids.

The gene calls are TRBV4-1 and TRBJ2-2, with 13 positions matching TRBD2. The V gene's germline CDR1 is MGHRA and CDR2 YSYEKL. J lost 0 bases, V lost 4 bases, and 8 bases had no gene match. The CDR3 is 19 amino acids. This chain's CDR3 is CASSRWTSGRGANTGELFF. The CDR3 DNA is TGCGCCAGCAGCCGATGGACTAGCGGGAGAGGGGCGAACACCGGGGAGCTGTTTTTT.

The count of this clone is one. The J gene is TRBJ1-5, the V gene TRBV13; D uncertain. The germline V gene encodes CDR1 PRHDT and CDR2 FYEKMQ (reference sequence). This CDR3 contains 14 residues. The V end lost 0 bases, the J end lost 9 bases, and 12 bases lay between the germline ends. The CDR3 loop is CASSLGVRELPQHF. CDR3 DNA: TGTGCCAGCAGCTTAGGAGTTCGGGAGCTGCCCCAGCATTTT. Full variable domain (missing parts from reference TRBV13 and TRBJ1-5): AAGVIQSPRHLIKEKRETATLKCYPIPRHDTVYWYQQGPGQDPQFLISFYEKMQSDKGSIPDRFSAQQFSDYHSELNMSSLELGDSALYFCASSLGVRELPQHFGDGTRLSIL.

The CDR3 here is CASSIRQGGNQPQHF. The CDR3 nucleotides read TGTGCCAGTAGTATAAGACAGGGCGGCAATCAGCCCCAGCATTTT. This sequence joins TRBV19 and TRBJ1-5; 7 positions match TRBD1. From germline, CDR1 is LNHDA and CDR2 SQIVND (reference sequence). V was clipped by 2 bases and J by 2 bases; unmatched bases: 3. The CDR3 is 15 amino acids.

The chain links TRBV9 to TRBJ1-2, with D uncertain. The germline V and J ends were trimmed by 4 bases and 4 bases, with 20 bases remaining between them. Germline CDR1 reads SGDLS; CDR2 reads YYNGEE. The CDR3 has 16 residues. CDR3 nucleotides: TGTGCCAGCAGCCCTATAAACAGTCCCCGTATCTATGGCTACACCTTC. It is translated as CASSPINSPRIYGYTF.

A single count supports this clone. The chain uses TRBV19 and TRBJ2-2; weak D call: TRBD1 (5 bases). V was trimmed by 2 bases and J by 4 bases, leaving 17 bases between them. The germline gives CDR1 LNHDA, CDR2 SQIVND (reference sequence). This CDR3 spans 17 amino acids. The CDR3 DNA reads as TGTGCCAGTAGTATAAGGTTGTGGGGCGGAACCACCGGGGAGCTGTTTTTT. Its protein is CASSIRLWGGTTGELFF.

The V gene is TRBV1, the J gene TRBJ1-5. TRBV1 is annotated as a pseudogene. CDR3 length: 14 amino acids. CDR3 bases: TGCACCAGCAGCCAAGGAGGGCGCAATCAGCCCCAGCATTTT. Its translation is CTSSQGGRNQPQHF.

Turning to this clone: Other nucleotide sequences from this sample produce the same CDR3. This chain connects TRBV28 to TRBJ2-3; 9 bases are shared with TRBD2. Germline V gives CDR1 MDHEN, CDR2 SYDVKM. V was pared by 8 bases and J by 1 base, with 4 bases of the junction left unmatched. The CDR3 is 14 amino acids. CDR3 loop: CASRRTSGTDTQYF. DNA of the CDR3: TGTGCCAGCCGTAGGACTAGCGGCACAGATACGCAGTATTTT.

The chain combines TRBV28 with TRBJ1-3; D remains ambiguous. The CDR3 covers 15 residues. Trimming removed 4 bases from V and 0 bases from J, with 10 bases in between. CDR1 is MDHEN, CDR2 SYDVKM, per germline. The DNA for the CDR3 is TGTGCCAGCAGTTCGCGGCACTTCTCTGGAAACACCATATATTTT. Amino acid sequence: CASSSRHFSGNTIYF.

The chain joins TRBV27 to TRBJ2-7; D may be TRBD2 (6 bases). Germline V gene data show CDR1 as MNHEY and CDR2 as SMNVEV (reference sequence). The CDR3 totals 13 residues. Trimming took off 2 bases at V and 5 bases at J, with 10 bases between the two ends. CDR3: CASSLLGGDEQYV. CDR3 DNA: TGTGCCAGCAGTTTACTTGGAGGGGACGAGCAGTACGTC.

This chain joins TRBV3-1 (or the pseudogene TRBV3-2) and TRBJ2-7, with 7 bases identical to TRBD1. Germline V gene lookup returns CDR1 LGHDT and CDR2 YNNKEL (reference sequence). After removal of 1 base from V and 0 bases from J, the junction contained 6 bases not matched to a gene. The CDR3 runs to 16 residues. The CDR3 DNA reads TGTGCCAGCAGCCAAGGGGATGGGACAGTCTCCTACGAGCAGTACTTC. This sequence encodes CASSQGDGTVSYEQYF.

The chain is built from TRBV5-1 and TRBJ2-5; D might be TRBD1 (6 bases). The CDR3 is 14 amino acids. In germline, CDR1 is SGHRS, CDR2 YFSETQ. V was cut by 6 bases and J by 4 bases, with 16 bases left in between. CDR3 loop: CASTPTRGSETQYF. The CDR3 nucleotides are TGCGCCAGCACACCGACCAGGGGTTCAGAGACCCAGTACTTC.

The gene calls are TRBV6-5 and TRBJ2-7; 9 bases line up with TRBD1. CDR1 and CDR2 from the germline V gene are MNHEY and SVGAGI. The CDR3 is 15 residues long. V shed 8 bases and J 5 bases; nucleotides not matched to a gene: 13. CDR3 nucleotides: TGTGCCAGCCACTCCCCGGGACAGGGTTCTAACGAGCAGTACTTC. It is translated as CASHSPGQGSNEQYF.

This clone turned up a few times. The chain has TRBV6-5 and TRBJ2-1, with TRBD2 identical over 10 bases. Trimming at V came to 0 bases and at J to 8 bases, leaving 7 bases not matched to a gene. Germline V CDR1 and CDR2: MNHEY, SVGAGI. CDR3 length: 16 amino acids. The CDR3 nucleotides are TGTGCCAGCAGTTACTCGGTCCTAGCGGGAGACTATGAGCAGTTCTTC. Translating it yields CASSYSVLAGDYEQFF.

This chain joins TRBV18 and TRBJ1-2; D remains unclear. V shed 5 bases and J shed 6 bases, with 22 bases lying between them. The CDR3 has 16 residues. Germline CDR1 KGHSH, CDR2 LQKENI. The CDR3: CASSKVWPSPADGYTF. DNA for the CDR3: TGTGCCAGCTCAAAAGTTTGGCCTTCCCCGGCGGATGGCTACACCTTC.

This CDR3 reads CASRSGFGRNTIYF. The CDR3 DNA reads as TGTGCCAGCCGAAGCGGGTTTGGTCGAAACACCATATATTTT. This chain links TRBV27 with TRBJ1-3, with D unclear. V was cut by 8 bases and J by 5 bases, with 16 bases left in between. The CDR3 runs 14 residues. Germline assignment: CDR1 MNHEY and CDR2 SMNVEV (reference sequence).

The V call is TRBV28, the J call TRBJ1-2; maybe TRBD1 (5 bases). The CDR3 contains 15 residues. Germline V gene lookup returns CDR1 MDHEN and CDR2 SYDVKM. V was trimmed by 2 bases and J by 5 bases, leaving 15 bases between them. As DNA, the CDR3 is TGTGCCAGCAGTTTAGGGGGTTCCTTCTATTATGGCTACACCTTC. The encoded protein is CASSLGGSFYYGYTF.

Points on this clone: Distinct nucleotide sequences in the sample also encode this CDR3. The chain carries TRBV5-8 and TRBJ1-5; D is undetermined. From germline, CDR1 is SGHTS and CDR2 YDEGEE. The CDR3 has 11 amino acids. V lost 7 bases, J lost 3 bases, and 5 bases lay in between. DNA for the CDR3: TGTGCCAGCTCCCTCAATCAGCCCCAGCATTTT. This gives the protein CASSLNQPQHF.

The chain uses TRBV6-2 or TRBV6-3 and TRBJ2-7; 10 bases fit TRBD2. The CDR3 runs to 16 residues. Germline-derived CDR1 and CDR2 are MNHEY and SVGEGT. The V and J ends lost 5 bases and 1 base, in that order; junction bases with no gene match: 8. The CDR3 reads CASSPDKREGSYEQYV. CDR3 coding DNA: TGTGCCAGCAGTCCAGATAAGCGGGAGGGATCCTACGAGCAGTACGTC.

The rearrangement uses TRBV23-1 and TRBJ1-2; TRBD1 matches at 8 bases. TRBV23-1 is marked as an open reading frame, function uncertain. V trimming: 8 bases; J trimming: 7 bases; junction bases outside the gene matches: 9. The CDR3 length is 13 residues. This CDR3 is CASQATGDGGYTF. The CDR3 DNA is TGCGCCAGCCAAGCGACAGGGGATGGTGGCTACACCTTC.